The source of this T cell receptor beta chain is a study of control samples from healthy donors and cancer patients. The data were produced by immunoSEQ multiplex PCR, yet TCRdb's version contains in-frame clones alone and is incomplete. The sample lists 230,000 or so clones; roughly 94% were seen once. V dropped 5 bases and J dropped 5; count of bases not matched to a gene: 4. CDR1 and CDR2 (germline): MNHEY, SVGAGI. The CDR3 is made up of 13 amino acids. The clonotype originates from a man aged 50 to 59 in good health. This chain uses TRBV6-5 with TRBJ2-7; 9 positions match TRBD1. Source material: blood. DNA of the CDR3: TGTGCCAGCAGTCGGACAGGGGAGAACGAGCAGTACTTC. It encodes CASSRTGENEQYF.